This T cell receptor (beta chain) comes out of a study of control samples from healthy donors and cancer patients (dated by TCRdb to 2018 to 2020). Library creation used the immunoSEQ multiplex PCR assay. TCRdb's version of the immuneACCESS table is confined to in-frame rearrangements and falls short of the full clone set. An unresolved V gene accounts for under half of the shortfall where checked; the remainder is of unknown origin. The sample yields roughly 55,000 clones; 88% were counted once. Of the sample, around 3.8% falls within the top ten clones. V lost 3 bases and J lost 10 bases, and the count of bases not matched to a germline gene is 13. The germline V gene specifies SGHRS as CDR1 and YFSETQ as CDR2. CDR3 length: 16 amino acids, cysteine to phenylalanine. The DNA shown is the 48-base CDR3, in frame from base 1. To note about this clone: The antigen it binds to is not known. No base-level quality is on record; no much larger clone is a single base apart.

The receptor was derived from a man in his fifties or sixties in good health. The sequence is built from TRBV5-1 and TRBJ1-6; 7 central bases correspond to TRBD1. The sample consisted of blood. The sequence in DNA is TGCGCCAGCAGCTCCGGTAATACAGGGGCCGGGTCACCCCTCCACTTT. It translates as CASSSGNTGAGSPLHF. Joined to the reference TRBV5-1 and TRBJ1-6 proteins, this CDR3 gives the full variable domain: KAGVTQTPRYLIKTRGQQVTLSCSPISGHRSVSWYQQTPGQGLQFLFEYFSETQRNKGNFPGRFSGRQFSNSRSEMNVSTLELGDSALYLCASSSGNTGAGSPLHFGNGTRLTVT.